This entry lists 26 T cell receptor beta chains sequenced from one sample in a study of response to subunit inactivated influenza vaccine. TCRdb reprocessed the RT-PCR reads via MiXCR and lists one record per CDR3 protein. The sample lists more than 150,000 distinct CDR3 sequences, about 10% occurring once. This sample comprised non-naive T cells sorted from PBMCs, obtained on the day of vaccination. These receptor sequences come from a man in his fifties who received an inactivated influenza vaccine.

This clonotype was found many times. V is TRBV6-2 or TRBV6-3 and J is TRBJ2-1; 11 bases are a match to TRBD1. This CDR3 contains 15 residues. The germline V gene has CDR1 MNHEY and CDR2 SVGEGT. The trim removed 5 bases at V and 8 bases at J, leaving 8 bases unmatched. The CDR3 is CASSDQGGQGDEQFF. As DNA, the CDR3 is TGTGCCAGCAGTGACCAAGGGGGACAGGGGGATGAGCAGTTCTTC.

This chain uses TRBV4-2 with TRBJ1-6; 8 positions agree with TRBD1. The length of the CDR3 is 17 residues. The junction had 8 bases not matched to a gene; V was cut back by 1 base and J by 6 bases. The germline CDR1 and CDR2 sequences are LGHNA and YNFKEQ. Here the CDR3 reads CASSQGSGQASNSPLHF. CDR3 bases: TGTGCCAGCAGCCAAGGTTCGGGACAGGCTAGTAATTCACCCCTCCACTTT.

In this sample, this clonotype turned up a few times. The chain uses TRBV15 and TRBJ1-5; D is ambiguous. Trimming left V 5 bases short and J 9 bases short, with 14 bases between. The CDR3 has 13 amino acids. Germline V gene sequence: CDR1 LNHNV, CDR2 YYDKDF (reference sequence). This chain's CDR3 is CATSWRLGSPQHF. Here the CDR3 DNA reads TGTGCCACCAGCTGGCGCCTAGGTTCGCCCCAGCATTTT. Supplemented by reference TRBV15 and TRBJ1-5, the full variable domain reads DAMVIQNPRYQVTQFGKPVTLSCSQTLNHNVMYWYQQKSSQAPKLLFHYYDKDFNNEADTPDNFQSRRPNTSFCFLDIRSPGLGDTAMYLCATSWRLGSPQHFGDGTRLSIL.

Comments on this clonotype: This could be a read error, since a much larger clone is one nucleotide away. The rearrangement uses TRBV20-1 and TRBJ2-7, with D perhaps matching TRBD1 or TRBD2 (5 bases each). The CDR3 consists of 16 residues. Trimming shortened V by 3 bases and J by 7 bases, and 25 bases separated the two germline ends. Germline V gives CDR1 DFQATT, CDR2 SNEGSKA (reference sequence). In DNA form, the CDR3 reads TGCAGTGCTAGCGGGTACGGAACGGGGACCGAATTTGAGCAGTACTTC. Amino acid sequence: CSASGYGTGTEFEQYF.

CDR3 nucleotide sequence: TGTGCCAGCAGCTTACGAATAGGGGACAATCAGCCCCAGCATTTT. Its translation is CASSLRIGDNQPQHF. The chain uses TRBV7-2 and TRBJ1-5; weak D call: TRBD1 (5 bases). V dropped 2 bases and J dropped 3 bases, with 11 bases sitting between them. Germline loops: CDR1 SGHTA, CDR2 FQGNSA. The CDR3 runs 15 residues.

V gene TRBV4-1 combines with J gene TRBJ2-7, with unresolved D. CDR1 MGHRA and CDR2 YSYEKL come from the germline V gene. The germline V and J ends were trimmed by 4 bases and 4 bases, with 11 bases remaining between them. This CDR3 spans 13 amino acids. The CDR3 spells CASSPAEGYEQYF. CDR3 nucleotide sequence: TGCGCCAGCAGCCCCGCCGAAGGGTACGAGCAGTACTTC.

This clonotype was recorded at least ten times. V gene TRBV29-1 combines with J gene TRBJ2-1; no definite D call. CDR3 length: 12 amino acids. V lost 8 bases to trimming and J lost 0 bases, with 8 bases between them. Germline lookup yields CDR1 SQVTM and CDR2 ANQGSEA. This CDR3 reads CSLDNSYNEQFF. The CDR3 DNA sequence: TGCAGCCTAGATAACTCCTACAATGAGCAGTTCTTC.

The V and J genes are TRBV15 and TRBJ2-5, with TRBD1 as a possible D gene (5 bases). Trimming stripped 5 bases from V and 4 bases from J, with 8 bases between. Germline loops: CDR1 LNHNV, CDR2 YYDKDF (reference sequence). The CDR3 totals 12 residues. CDR3 DNA: TGTGCCACCAGCCAGGGTACAGAGACCCAGTACTTC. The encoded protein is CATSQGTETQYF.

This clonotype has a handful of counts. The J gene is TRBJ2-3, the V gene TRBV6-2 or TRBV6-3, with D possibly being TRBD2 (6 bases). CDR1 MNHEY and CDR2 SVGEGT come from the germline V gene. V was pared by 6 bases and J by 2 bases, with 18 bases between. This CDR3 has 16 residues. CDR3 region: CASSPAGLQYTDTQYF. CDR3 sequence (DNA): TGTGCCAGCAGCCCTGCGGGACTTCAGTACACAGATACGCAGTATTTT.

The sample holds many counts of this clonotype. CDR3 DNA sequence: TGTGCCAGCAGCTTAGCAGGACTAGCGGAGATCTCCTACAATGAGCAGTTCTTC. Its protein product is CASSLAGLAEISYNEQFF. The chain has TRBV7-8 and TRBJ2-1, with 10 bases lining up with TRBD2. The CDR3 covers 18 residues. In germline, CDR1 is SGHVS, CDR2 FQNEAQ. The V and J ends lost 0 bases and 0 bases, in that order; junction bases with no gene match: 5.

This chain uses TRBV7-2 with TRBJ1-5; D is possibly TRBD1 (5 bases). CDR1 and CDR2 from the germline V gene are SGHTA and FQGNSA. The CDR3 is 16 residues long. Trimming took 4 bases from V and 0 from J, leaving 13 bases between them. The CDR3 loop reads CASSSGGGYSNQPQHF. CDR3 coding DNA: TGTGCCAGCAGCTCGGGGGGAGGTTATAGCAATCAGCCCCAGCATTTT. The whole variable domain, filled in from reference TRBV7-2 and TRBJ1-5, reads GAGVSQSPSNKVTEKGKDVELRCDPISGHTALYWYRQSLGQGLEFLIYFQGNSAPDKSGLPSDRFSAERTGGSVSTLTIQRTQQEDSAVYLCASSSGGGYSNQPQHFGDGTRLSIL.

The rearrangement uses TRBV3-1 and TRBJ2-5; tentative D call: TRBD1 (6 bases). V was shortened by 4 bases and J by 2 bases, with 14 bases between the two germline ends. The CDR3 covers 15 residues. The germline V gene has CDR1 LGHDT and CDR2 YNNKEL (reference sequence). The CDR3 DNA sequence: TGTGCCAGCAGCCGTTTGCAGGGGTGGCAAGAGACCCAGTACTTC. Amino acids: CASSRLQGWQETQYF.

Worth noting for this clonotype: With a much larger clone just one base away, this may be a read error. V is TRBV27 and J is TRBJ2-7; D might be TRBD2 (5 bases). Germline-derived CDR1 and CDR2 are MNHEY and SMNVEV (reference sequence). The CDR3 consists of 16 residues. CDR3 nucleotides: TGTTCCAGCAGCTCACTCTGGGCGGGTGCCCCCTACGAGCAGTACTTC. This codes for CSSSSLWAGAPYEQYF.

This sequence joins TRBV7-9 and TRBJ2-7, with D tentatively TRBD1 (5 bases). CDR1 is SEHNR, CDR2 FQNEAQ, per germline (reference sequence). The CDR3 contains 13 residues. V lost 5 bases, J lost 0 bases, and 8 bases lay in between. Here the CDR3 DNA reads TGTGCCAGCAGCCAGACAGTCTCCTACGAGCAGTACTTC. Amino acid sequence: CASSQTVSYEQYF.

The table lists this clonotype with many counts. The CDR3 DNA reads as TGCAGTGCTAGAGACGCAAGGGGACGCACTGAAGCTTTCTTT. Translation gives CSARDARGRTEAFF. The chain links TRBV20-1 to TRBJ1-1, with D possibly TRBD1 on 5 matching bases. The CDR3 sequence is 14 residues long. In germline, CDR1 is DFQATT, CDR2 SNEGSKA (reference sequence). The V end was cut by 0 bases, the J end by 4 bases, with 12 bases between.

This clonotype showed up just a few times. The chain carries TRBV6-2 or TRBV6-3 and TRBJ2-1; 11 bases are shared with TRBD2. CDR1 and CDR2 (germline): MNHEY, SVGEGT. V trimming: 8 bases; J trimming: 4 bases; junction bases outside the gene matches: 13. The CDR3 is 17 residues long. The CDR3, as DNA: TGTGCCAGCCTCCCCAACCACCTAGCGGGAGGTTACAATGAGCAGTTCTTC. This encodes CASLPNHLAGGYNEQFF.

This chain connects TRBV13 to TRBJ2-7; 9 bases are a match to TRBD2. Trimming cost V 2 bases and J 3 bases; bases outside gene matches: 5. The CDR3 covers 15 residues. CDR1 is PRHDT, CDR2 FYEKMQ, per germline (reference sequence). The CDR3: CASSLSSSGIYEQYF. CDR3 sequence (DNA): TGTGCCAGCAGCTTATCTTCTAGCGGGATCTACGAGCAGTACTTC.

This clonotype appeared many times. In DNA form, the CDR3 reads TGTGCCAGCAGTATTGATAGCAATCAGCCCCAGCATTTT. Translation: CASSIDSNQPQHF. J is TRBJ1-5 and V is TRBV27; D gene ambiguous. V was cut by 5 bases and J by 0 bases, with 5 bases left in between. Per germline, CDR1 MNHEY and CDR2 SMNVEV (reference sequence). This CDR3 is built from 13 residues.

V usage is TRBV2 and J usage is TRBJ2-1; 10 nucleotides align to TRBD2. Germline assignment: CDR1 SNHLY and CDR2 FYNNEI. Unmatched junction bases numbered 11, after V lost 6 bases and J lost 6 bases. The CDR3 has 16 residues. For the CDR3, the DNA is TGTGCCAGCAGGATCCTAGCTAGCGGGAGTTTCAATGAGCAGTTCTTC. Its translation is CASRILASGSFNEQFF.

This clonotype was counted ten times or more. The chain uses TRBV28 and TRBJ2-4; unclear D gene. Trimming pared 6 bases from V and 1 base from J, leaving 10 bases between. In germline, CDR1 is MDHEN, CDR2 SYDVKM. The CDR3 loop spans 14 amino acids. The CDR3 protein is CASRTPFAKNIQYF. The DNA for the CDR3 is TGTGCCAGCAGAACGCCGTTTGCCAAAAACATTCAGTACTTC.

V gene TRBV2 combines with J gene TRBJ1-1, with D uncertain. Trimming cost V 2 bases and J 4 bases, with 11 bases left between them. Per the germline V gene, CDR1 is SNHLY and CDR2 is FYNNEI. The CDR3 has 14 amino acids. The CDR3 bases are TGTGCCAGCAGTGAATTTGGGCGGGCCACTGAAGCTTTCTTT. As protein: CASSEFGRATEAFF.

A remark on this clonotype: A much larger clone sits a single nucleotide away, making a read error possible. The V and J genes are TRBV20-1 and TRBJ2-7; D gene uncertain. In germline, CDR1 is DFQATT, CDR2 SNEGSKA (reference sequence). The length of the CDR3 is 14 residues. CDR3 region: CSARDGFDSYEHYF. The CDR3 bases are TGCAGTGCTAGAGACGGCTTTGACTCCTACGAGCATTACTTC.

This clonotype was seen at least ten times. V gene TRBV20-1 combines with J gene TRBJ2-7; TRBD1 is a possible D gene (7 bases). The germline V gene encodes CDR1 DFQATT and CDR2 SNEGSKA (reference sequence). The CDR3 loop spans 15 amino acids. Deletions cut 0 bases from V and 4 bases from J, with 16 bases between. The CDR3 DNA reads as TGCAGTGCTAGAGAGACAGGGTTGGGGACTTACGAGCAGTACTTC. Translation gives CSARETGLGTYEQYF.

As for this clonotype: At one boundary the junction diverges from the germline segment, which might be a read error. The chain recombines TRBV28 with TRBJ2-7; 9 bases align to TRBD2. This CDR3 comprises 16 residues. Germline assignment: CDR1 MDHEN and CDR2 SYDVKM. CDR3 in DNA: TGTGCCAGCAGTTTCGTTCAGGCTAGCGGGATCTACGAGCAGTATTTC. This translates into CASSFVQASGIYEQYF. Based on the CDR3 plus reference TRBV28 and TRBJ2-7, the full variable domain is DVKVTQSSRYLVKRTGEKVFLECVQDMDHENMFWYRQDPGLGLRLIYFSYDVKMKEKGDIPEGYSVSREKKERFSLILESASTNQTSMYLCASSFVQASGIYEQYFGPGTRLTVT.

The genes are TRBV27 and TRBJ2-3; the D call may be TRBD1 or TRBD2 (5 bases each). CDR1 and CDR2 (germline): MNHEY, SMNVEV (reference sequence). This CDR3 comprises 14 residues. V was shortened by 6 bases and J by 3 bases, with 13 bases between the two germline ends. The CDR3 here is CASRGPQVTDTQYF. The CDR3 bases are TGTGCCAGCAGGGGACCGCAGGTGACAGATACGCAGTATTTT.

In its sample, this clonotype was seen many times. The rearrangement links TRBV7-8 to TRBJ2-1, with 13 bases that match TRBD2. This CDR3 comprises 14 residues. CDR1 is SGHVS, CDR2 FQNEAQ, per germline. Trimming cost V 5 bases and J 9 bases; bases outside gene matches: 4. CDR3 bases: TGTGCCAGCAGCACTAGCGGGAGGGCCGGTGAGCAGTTCTTC. It is translated as CASSTSGRAGEQFF.